What follows are 3 T cell receptor beta chains derived from one specimen sequenced in a study of tumor-infiltrating lymphocytes in glioblastoma multiforme. TCR beta libraries were built from RNA through three nested multiplex PCR rounds using modified ARM-PCR. TCRdb reprocessed the multiplex PCR reads with MiXCR, giving one entry per CDR3 protein. The data show about 9,000 distinct CDR3 sequences, 70% to 80% seen once. Sequencing was carried out using brain tumor tissue. These receptors originate from a male donor with glioblastoma.

V and J are TRBV20-1 and TRBJ2-1; D is unresolved. The CDR3 has 12 residues. CDR1 is DFQATT and CDR2 is SNEGSKA in the germline V gene (reference sequence). V lost 1 base and J 9 bases, leaving 10 bases between the germline ends. The CDR3 DNA reads as TGCAGTGCTAGAGGGGGTAAGGTTGAGCAGTTCTTC. It encodes CSARGGKVEQFF.

V gene TRBV20-1 combines with J gene TRBJ1-2; D uncertain. CDR3 length equals 13 residues. V shed 2 bases and J shed 8 bases, with 15 bases lying between them. CDR1 is DFQATT and CDR2 is SNEGSKA in the germline V gene (reference sequence). The CDR3 region is CSARIPSGMGYTF. DNA for the CDR3: TGCAGTGCTAGAATCCCCTCGGGAATGGGCTACACCTTC.

The chain uses TRBV11-2 and TRBJ2-3; 15 bases map to TRBD2. V gave up 3 bases and J gave up 6 bases; unmatched junction bases: 10. This CDR3 has 18 residues. The germline gives CDR1 SGHAT, CDR2 FQNNGV. CDR3 amino acids: CASSFSGLAGGPVDTQYF. CDR3 in DNA: TGTGCCAGCAGCTTCTCCGGACTAGCGGGGGGGCCGGTGGATACGCAGTATTTT.